Each of the 5 T cell receptor beta chains below was sequenced from the same sample in a study of human T cells and chemical hapten exposure. TCRdb passed the RACE reads through MiXCR, listing each CDR3 protein once. This table holds about 380,000 distinct CDR3 sequences, 5.1% found once. Time point of the sample: pre-sensitization, week 0. This sample's treatment: therapeutic diphenylcyclopropenone sensitization with weekly scalp DPC. The sequences come from whole blood, collected in connection with sensitization to the hapten diphenylcyclopropenone (DPC). The receptors stem from a woman between 50 and 59 years old with alopecia areata. Some clones in this sample may be carry-over from other donors' samples.

Many counts were recorded for this clonotype. This sequence joins TRBV21-1 and TRBJ2-7; the table calls TRBD1, which could not be checked here. TRBV21-1 is noted as a pseudogene. The CDR3 has 14 amino acids. The CDR3 region is CATLGTHGTYEQYF. DNA for the CDR3: TGTGCGACGCTTGGGACCCACGGGACCTACGAGCAGTACTTC.

This clonotype was seen many times. The chain employs TRBV2 and TRBJ2-1, with D possibly called TRBD1 or TRBD2 (5 bases each). The germline V gene has CDR1 SNHLY and CDR2 FYNNEI. The CDR3 consists of 13 residues. The V gene lost 4 bases and the J gene lost 9 bases, with 13 bases spanning the gap. The CDR3 reads CASSGDPPREQFF. The CDR3 coding sequence is TGTGCCAGCAGTGGGGACCCCCCCCGTGAGCAGTTCTTC.

This clonotype was seen ten or more times. The V gene is TRBV2, the J gene TRBJ2-1, with TRBD1 identical over 9 bases. The J segment lost 2 bases and the V segment lost 2 bases, leaving 1 base of the junction unmatched. The CDR3 runs 15 residues. Germline lookup yields CDR1 SNHLY and CDR2 FYNNEI. CDR3 sequence (DNA): TGTGCCAGCAGTGAAAGGACAGGGGCCTACAATGAGCAGTTCTTC. It yields the protein CASSERTGAYNEQFF.

This chain connects TRBV5-8 to TRBJ1-4, with D unclear. The germline V and J ends were trimmed by 6 bases and 3 bases, with 15 bases remaining between them. This CDR3 comprises 15 residues. From germline, CDR1 is SGHTS and CDR2 YDEGEE. CDR3 bases: TGTGCCAGCAACGTAGACTGGGTCCCTAATGAAAAACTGTTTTTT. This sequence encodes CASNVDWVPNEKLFF.

The chain couples TRBV20-1 to TRBJ1-1; D may be TRBD1 (6 bases). The V gene's germline CDR1 is DFQATT and CDR2 SNEGSKA (reference sequence). Trimming took 0 bases from V and 0 from J, leaving 8 bases between them. The CDR3 length is 14 residues. CDR3 coding DNA: TGCAGTGCTAGAGAGGGGGCGTTGAACACTGAAGCTTTCTTT. Translation: CSAREGALNTEAFF.